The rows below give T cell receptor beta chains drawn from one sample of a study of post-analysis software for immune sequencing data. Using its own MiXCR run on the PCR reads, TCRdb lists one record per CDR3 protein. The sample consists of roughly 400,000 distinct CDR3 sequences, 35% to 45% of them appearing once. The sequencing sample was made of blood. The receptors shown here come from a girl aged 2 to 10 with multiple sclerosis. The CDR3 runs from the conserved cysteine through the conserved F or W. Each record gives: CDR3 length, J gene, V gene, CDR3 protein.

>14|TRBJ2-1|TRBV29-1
CSVEGVMSYNEQFF
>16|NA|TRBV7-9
CASSSGLAGGPYEQYF
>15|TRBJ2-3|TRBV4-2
CASSHHVAETDTQYF
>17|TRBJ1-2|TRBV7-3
CASSFGGLTLCIHGYTF
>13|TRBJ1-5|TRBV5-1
CASPLQVDQPQHF
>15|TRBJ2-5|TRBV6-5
CASSSGTGYQETQYF
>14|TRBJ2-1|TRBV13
CASSPRKGFNEQFF
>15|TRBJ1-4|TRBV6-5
CASSYMRLANEKLFF
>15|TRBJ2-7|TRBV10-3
CAISEREGPSYEQYF
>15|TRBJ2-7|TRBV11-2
CASSSLVGPTYEQYF
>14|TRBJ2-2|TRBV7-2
CASSLMANTGELFF
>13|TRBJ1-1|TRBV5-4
CASRQAGNTEAFF
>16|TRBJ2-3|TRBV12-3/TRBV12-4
CASSLRLGGSTDTQYF
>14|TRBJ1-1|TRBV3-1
CASSSWSMNTEAFF
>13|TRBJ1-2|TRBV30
CAWSVAPVYGYTF
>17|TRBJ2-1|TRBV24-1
CATSGIPGQGGRDEQFF
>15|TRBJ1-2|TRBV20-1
CSALTPRTGNYGYTF
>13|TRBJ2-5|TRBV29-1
CSGSRLAEETQYF
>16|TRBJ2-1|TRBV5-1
CASSWKQGTAYNEQFF
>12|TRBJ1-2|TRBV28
CASSLWGGGYTF
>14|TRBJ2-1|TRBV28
CASRGTSVQYEQFF
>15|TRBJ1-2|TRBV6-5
CASRSIGRSGYGYTF
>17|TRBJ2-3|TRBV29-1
CSVVGRSRQGAKDTQYF
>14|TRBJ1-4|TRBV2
CASSDGQSNEKLFF
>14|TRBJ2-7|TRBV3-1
CASSQDIGAYEQYF
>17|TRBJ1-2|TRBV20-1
CSARDRRLHGTYYGYTF
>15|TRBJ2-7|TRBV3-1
CASSLQDRPSYEQYF
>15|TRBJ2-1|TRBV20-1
CSAESPSTPRNEQFF
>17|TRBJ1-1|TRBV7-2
CASSLVLWLDTNTEAFF
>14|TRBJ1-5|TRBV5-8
CASSPRTGGQPQHF
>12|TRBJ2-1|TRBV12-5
CASGLVRHEQFF